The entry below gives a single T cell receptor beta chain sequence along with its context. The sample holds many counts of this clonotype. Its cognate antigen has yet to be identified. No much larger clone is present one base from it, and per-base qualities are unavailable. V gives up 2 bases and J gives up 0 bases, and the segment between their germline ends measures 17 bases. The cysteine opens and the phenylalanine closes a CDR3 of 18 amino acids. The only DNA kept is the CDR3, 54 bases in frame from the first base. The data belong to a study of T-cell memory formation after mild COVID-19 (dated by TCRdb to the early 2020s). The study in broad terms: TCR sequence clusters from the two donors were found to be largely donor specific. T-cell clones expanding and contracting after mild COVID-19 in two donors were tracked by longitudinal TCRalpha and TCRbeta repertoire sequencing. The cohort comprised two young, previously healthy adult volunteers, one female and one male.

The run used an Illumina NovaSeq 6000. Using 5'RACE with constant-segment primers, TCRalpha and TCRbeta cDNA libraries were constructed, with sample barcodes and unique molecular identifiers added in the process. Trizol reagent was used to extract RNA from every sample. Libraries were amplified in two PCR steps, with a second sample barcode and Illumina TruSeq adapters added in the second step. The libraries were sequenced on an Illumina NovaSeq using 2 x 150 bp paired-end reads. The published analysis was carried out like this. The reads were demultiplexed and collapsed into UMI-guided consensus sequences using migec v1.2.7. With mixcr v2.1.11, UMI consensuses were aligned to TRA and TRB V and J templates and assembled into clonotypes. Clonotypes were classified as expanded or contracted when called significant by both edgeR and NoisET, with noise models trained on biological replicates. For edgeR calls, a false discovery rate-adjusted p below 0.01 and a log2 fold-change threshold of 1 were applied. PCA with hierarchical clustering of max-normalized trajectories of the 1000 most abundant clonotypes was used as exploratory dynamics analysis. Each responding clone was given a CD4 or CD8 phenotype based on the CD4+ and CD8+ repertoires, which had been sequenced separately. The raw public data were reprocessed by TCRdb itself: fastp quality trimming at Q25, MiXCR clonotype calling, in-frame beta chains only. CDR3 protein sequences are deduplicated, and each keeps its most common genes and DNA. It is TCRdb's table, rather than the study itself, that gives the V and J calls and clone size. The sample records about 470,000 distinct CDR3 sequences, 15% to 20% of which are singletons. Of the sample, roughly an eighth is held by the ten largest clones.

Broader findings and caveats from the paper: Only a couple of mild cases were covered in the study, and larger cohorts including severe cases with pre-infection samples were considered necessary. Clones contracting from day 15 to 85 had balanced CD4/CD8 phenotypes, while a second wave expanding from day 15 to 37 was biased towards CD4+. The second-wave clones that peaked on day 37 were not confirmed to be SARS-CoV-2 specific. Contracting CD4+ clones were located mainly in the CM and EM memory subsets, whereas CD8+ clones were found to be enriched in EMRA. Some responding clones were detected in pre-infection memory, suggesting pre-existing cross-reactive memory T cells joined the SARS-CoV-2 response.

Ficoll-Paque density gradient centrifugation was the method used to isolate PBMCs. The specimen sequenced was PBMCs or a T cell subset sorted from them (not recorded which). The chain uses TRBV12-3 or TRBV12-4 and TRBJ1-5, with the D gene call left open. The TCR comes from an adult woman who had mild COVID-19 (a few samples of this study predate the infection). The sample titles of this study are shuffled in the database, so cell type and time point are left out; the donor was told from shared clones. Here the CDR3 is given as CASSLYQLGRVSNQPQHF. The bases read TGTGCCAGCAGTTTATATCAGCTGGGGAGAGTTAGCAATCAGCCCCAGCATTTT.